These 8 T cell receptor beta chains were sequenced from one sample in a study of cytomegalovirus exposure and HLA in healthy donors. The PCR used 60 Vbeta and 13 Jbeta primers. Sequencing was performed with immunoSEQ multiplex PCR; in TCRdb, only in-frame clones are kept and a portion is missing. This table has roughly 220,000 clones, approximately 79% appearing once. The sample comprised PBMCs. Receptors were obtained from a man in his fifties in good health and CMV-seronegative.

The chain is built from TRBV6-5 and TRBJ2-7; TRBD2 might be the D (6 bases). The V gene lost 6 bases and the J gene lost 2 bases, with 14 bases spanning the gap. CDR3 size: 14 residues. Germline V lookup: CDR1 MNHEY, CDR2 SVGAGI. Here the CDR3 DNA reads TGTGCCAGCAGCCCCCGGACTATCCCCTACGAGCAGTACTTC. Amino acids: CASSPRTIPYEQYF.

This clone was detected only a few times. V gene TRBV5-6 combines with J gene TRBJ2-7, with 7 bases lining up with TRBD1. The trim removed 5 bases at V and 5 bases at J, leaving 7 bases unmatched. Germline CDR1 reads SGHDT; CDR2 reads YYEEEE. The CDR3 consists of 13 residues. Here the CDR3 reads CASSFQGVHEQYF. Written as DNA, the CDR3 is TGTGCCAGCAGTTTCCAGGGGGTCCACGAGCAGTACTTC.

The rearrangement joins TRBV28 to TRBJ2-5; the D gene is possibly TRBD2 (6 bases). The V and J ends lost 6 bases and 5 bases respectively, with 19 bases between them. This CDR3 has 15 amino acids. From germline, CDR1 is MDHEN and CDR2 SYDVKM. The CDR3 spells CASSQWGDRGETQYF. The CDR3 nucleotides read TGTGCCAGCAGCCAATGGGGGGATCGGGGGGAGACCCAGTACTTC. Based on the CDR3 plus reference TRBV28 and TRBJ2-5, the full variable domain is DVKVTQSSRYLVKRTGEKVFLECVQDMDHENMFWYRQDPGLGLRLIYFSYDVKMKEKGDIPEGYSVSREKKERFSLILESASTNQTSMYLCASSQWGDRGETQYFGPGTRLLVL.

This chain uses TRBV7-3 with TRBJ2-1, with TRBD2 as a possible D gene (5 bases). V gave up 4 bases and J gave up 4 bases, with 17 bases separating them. The CDR3 sequence is 16 residues long. Germline lookup yields CDR1 SGHTA and CDR2 FQGTGA. The CDR3 here is CASSSVGVRTYNEQFF. CDR3 bases: TGTGCCAGCAGCTCCGTTGGGGTCCGGACTTACAATGAGCAGTTCTTC.

This clone was seen a few times. The V call is TRBV30, the J call TRBJ2-5, with D perhaps TRBD1 (5 bases). Per germline, CDR1 GTSNPN and CDR2 SVGIG (reference sequence). CDR3 length: 15 residues. Trimming removed 2 bases from V and 5 bases from J, with 18 bases in between. This chain's CDR3 is CAWSTDIVGSETQYF. As DNA, the CDR3 is TGTGCCTGGAGTACGGACATCGTGGGCTCGGAGACCCAGTACTTC.

This chain connects TRBV10-3 to TRBJ1-2; 9 positions agree with TRBD1. This CDR3 is 11 amino acids long. J was trimmed by 12 bases and V by 4 bases; bases with no gene match: 3. CDR1 and CDR2 from the germline V gene are ENHRY and SYGVKD. CDR3 in DNA: TGTGCCATCAGTGGAGGACAGGGGCACACCTTC. The encoded protein is CAISGGQGHTF.

This clone appeared once. The chain employs TRBV29-1 and TRBJ1-1, with TRBD1 as a possible D gene (6 bases). Trimming removed 4 bases at V and 3 bases at J, with 12 bases between. CDR3 length: 13 amino acids. Looked up from germline, CDR1 is SQVTM and CDR2 is ANQGSEA. CDR3 residues: CSVAQGEYTEAFF. DNA of the CDR3: TGCAGCGTTGCACAGGGAGAGTACACTGAAGCTTTCTTT.

In the case of this clone: The same CDR3 arises from other DNA sequences in this sample as well. The rearrangement uses TRBV5-1 and TRBJ1-1, with a weak D call TRBD1 (5 bases). This CDR3 comprises 13 residues. Germline V gives CDR1 SGHRS, CDR2 YFSETQ. V lost 2 bases and J 3 bases, leaving 8 bases between the germline ends. The CDR3 protein is CASSFQGDTEAFF. The CDR3 nucleotides are TGCGCCAGCAGCTTTCAAGGGGACACTGAAGCTTTCTTT.